Following are 27 T cell receptor beta chains from one sample sequenced in a study of graft-versus-host responses after intestinal transplantation. The data were produced by immunoSEQ multiplex PCR, yet TCRdb's version contains in-frame clones alone and is incomplete. The sample lists 4,000 to 6,000 clones, about 25% occurring once. The sample was alloreactive CD4+ T cells from a mixed lymphocyte reaction culture, taken before transplantation. The subset here: CFSE-low proliferating T cells sorted from roughly six-day pre-transplant mixed lymphocyte reaction (GvH or HvG direction). The receptor set was obtained from a human patient who was an organ donor for intestinal transplantation.

This clone is categorized as medium-sized. This chain links TRBV5-1 with TRBJ2-1; 7 bases match TRBD2. Unmatched junction bases numbered 6, after V lost 2 bases and J lost 4 bases. The CDR3 consists of 15 residues. CDR1 is SGHRS, CDR2 YFSETQ, per germline. The CDR3, as DNA: TGCGCCAGCAGCTTCACAGCGGGACGGTACAATGAGCAGTTCTTC. This codes for CASSFTAGRYNEQFF. The full variable domain, rest sourced from reference TRBV5-1 and TRBJ2-1, is KAGVTQTPRYLIKTRGQQVTLSCSPISGHRSVSWYQQTPGQGLQFLFEYFSETQRNKGNFPGRFSGRQFSNSRSEMNVSTLELGDSALYLCASSFTAGRYNEQFFGPGTRLTVL.

By proportion, this clone is medium-sized. The V and J genes are TRBV27 and TRBJ2-7; D is possibly TRBD1 (6 bases). Trimming took off 5 bases at V and 4 bases at J, with 21 bases between the two ends. Per the germline V gene, CDR1 is MNHEY and CDR2 is SMNVEV (reference sequence). The CDR3 has 16 amino acids. This CDR3 is CASSRFIRQVGYEQYF. For the CDR3, the DNA is TGTGCCAGCAGTCGATTCATTCGACAGGTAGGGTACGAGCAGTACTTC.

This clone counts as medium-sized. The rearrangement links TRBV29-1 to TRBJ2-7, with TRBD2 identical over 9 bases. V lost 4 bases and J lost 0; bases outside the gene matches: 7. Germline CDR1 is SQVTM and CDR2 is ANQGSEA. The CDR3 length is 15 residues. CDR3 sequence: CSVVGLAGLSYEQYF. CDR3 coding DNA: TGCAGCGTTGTTGGGCTAGCGGGGCTCTCCTACGAGCAGTACTTC.

This clone has more than one count but fewer than ten. V usage is TRBV7-9 and J usage is TRBJ2-3; 11 nucleotides match TRBD2. Germline trimming cut 4 bases from V and 5 bases from J; bases unmatched to any gene: 5. The CDR3 length is 15 residues. The germline gives CDR1 SEHNR, CDR2 FQNEAQ (reference sequence). The CDR3 sequence is CASSWAGTSGDTQYF. The CDR3 DNA follows: TGTGCCAGCAGCTGGGCAGGGACTAGCGGAGATACGCAGTATTTT.

Relative to its sample, this clone is medium-sized. The CDR3 DNA reads TGTGCCAGCAGTTACACAGGGGATCAGCCCCAGCATTTT. It specifies CASSYTGDQPQHF. The chain recombines TRBV6-6 with TRBJ1-5; 7 bases fit TRBD1. The CDR3 covers 13 residues. The J segment lost 5 bases and the V segment lost 2 bases, leaving 0 bases of the junction unmatched. Germline CDR1 reads MNHNY; CDR2 reads SVGAGI (reference sequence).

This clone has just a few counts. This chain joins TRBV2 and TRBJ1-4, with D possibly being TRBD1 (5 bases). The V end lost 11 bases, the J end lost 10 bases, and 17 bases lay between the germline ends. CDR3 length: 12 amino acids. Germline CDR1 reads SNHLY; CDR2 reads FYNNEI. The CDR3 loop is CAGKGDFGKLFF. The CDR3 DNA is TGTGCCGGCAAAGGGGATTTTGGAAAACTGTTTTTT. The entire variable domain, with the rest obtained from reference TRBV2 and TRBJ1-4, is as follows: EPEVTQTPSHQVTQMGQEVILRCVPISNHLYFYWYRQILGQKVEFLVSFYNNEISEKSEIFDDQFSVERPDGSNFTLKIRSTKLEDSAMYFCAGKGDFGKLFFGSGTQLSVL.

This chain links TRBV19 with TRBJ2-7; 8 positions agree with TRBD1. The germline CDR1 and CDR2 sequences are LNHDA and SQIVND (reference sequence). The J segment lost 4 bases and the V segment lost 5 bases, leaving 4 bases of the junction unmatched. The CDR3 length is 13 residues. The CDR3 here is CASSPGTGYEQYF. CDR3 DNA: TGTGCCAGTAGTCCAGGGACAGGATACGAGCAGTACTTC.

With regard to this clone: One end of the junction does not line up with germline, which may come from a read error. The chain recombines TRBV6-1 with TRBJ1-2; TRBD1 is a possible D gene (5 bases). CDR1 is MNHNS, CDR2 SASEGT, per germline. The CDR3 has 17 residues. Written as DNA, the CDR3 is TGTGCCAGCAGCGAAGAGAGGGGACTCCCATGCCGCTATGGCTACACCTTC. The encoded protein is CASSEERGLPCRYGYTF.

The gene calls are TRBV27 and TRBJ2-1, with TRBD1 as a possible D gene (7 bases). The CDR3 extends over 18 amino acids. Trimming left V 5 bases short and J 1 base short, with 21 bases between. CDR1 MNHEY and CDR2 SMNVEV come from the germline V gene (reference sequence). CDR3: CASSGVGGGAKSYNEQFF. The CDR3, as DNA: TGTGCCAGCAGTGGAGTTGGAGGGGGCGCTAAGTCCTACAATGAGCAGTTCTTC.

On this clone itself: Its ends do not fully match the called genes, so a read error is possible. The chain is built from TRBV6-1 and TRBJ2-4; 7 positions agree with TRBD1. This CDR3 has 14 residues. The germline CDR1 and CDR2 sequences are MNHNS and SASEGT. The CDR3 nucleotides are TGTGCCAGCGGTGAAAGGACAGGAAAAAACATTCAGTACTTC. As protein: CASGERTGKNIQYF.

CDR3 sequence reads: CASSAHTGGDANEKLFF. CDR3 coding DNA: TGCGCCAGCAGCGCCCATACAGGAGGGGACGCTAATGAAAAACTGTTTTTT. The chain employs TRBV5-1 and TRBJ1-4; D may be TRBD1 (5 bases). The CDR3 sequence is 17 residues long. Germline loops: CDR1 SGHRS, CDR2 YFSETQ. Between the trimmed V and J ends, which lost 4 bases and 3 bases, there was a span of 19 bases.

This clone was seen more than once but under ten times. The chain recombines TRBV6-5 with TRBJ2-3, with 10 bases aligning to TRBD2. This CDR3 is 14 amino acids long. The V gene end was trimmed by 7 bases and the J gene end by 5 bases; junction bases not matched to a gene: 6. CDR1 and CDR2 (germline): MNHEY, SVGAGI. This CDR3 is CASTSGGAGDTQYF. In nucleotides, the CDR3 is TGTGCCAGCACCAGCGGGGGGGCTGGAGATACGCAGTATTTT.

The J gene is TRBJ1-2, the V gene TRBV4-2; D is unclear. This CDR3 is 13 amino acids long. Germline lookup yields CDR1 LGHNA and CDR2 YNFKEQ. Trimming took 4 bases from V and 8 from J, leaving 14 bases between them. The CDR3 DNA is TGTGCCAGCAGCCTCCAGACCGGAGGAGGCTACACCTTC. This sequence encodes CASSLQTGGGYTF.

The chain is built from TRBV18 and TRBJ1-5; 11 bases fit TRBD1. Germline CDR1 reads KGHSH; CDR2 reads LQKENI. This CDR3 region has 15 residues. Losses at the gene ends were 6 bases for V and 6 bases for J; bases not matched to a gene: 7. The CDR3 here is CASSAGQGGVQPQHF. The CDR3 DNA reads TGTGCCAGCTCGGCGGGACAGGGGGGGGTTCAGCCCCAGCATTTT.

This clone has more than one count but fewer than ten. The chain employs TRBV2 and TRBJ2-1; 10 positions agree with TRBD1. Germline V lookup: CDR1 SNHLY, CDR2 FYNNEI. CDR3 length: 16 amino acids. V shed 7 bases and J 7 bases; nucleotides not matched to a gene: 13. The CDR3 coding sequence is TGTGCCAGCACGATTATTCGGGACAGGGGTATTAATGAGCAGTTCTTC. Amino acid sequence: CASTIIRDRGINEQFF.

The CDR3 sequence is CASSIFRWRGVHQPQHF. The CDR3 nucleotides are TGTGCCAGTAGTATATTCCGTTGGCGGGGAGTCCATCAGCCCCAGCATTTT. The chain joins TRBV19 to TRBJ1-5; D ambiguous. V was pared by 2 bases and J by 5 bases, with 19 bases between. The CDR3 sequence is 17 residues long. Germline CDR1 LNHDA, CDR2 SQIVND (reference sequence).

In this sample, this clone turned up a few times. The chain couples TRBV11-2 to TRBJ2-7; D remains unclear. Per the germline V gene, CDR1 is SGHAT and CDR2 is FQNNGV. The CDR3 loop spans 16 amino acids. Trimming pared 1 base from V and 4 bases from J, leaving 17 bases between. This CDR3 reads CASSLVSSGVSYEQYF. CDR3 in DNA: TGTGCCAGCAGCTTAGTGAGTTCTGGAGTTTCGTACGAGCAGTACTTC. Supplemented by reference TRBV11-2 and TRBJ2-7, the full variable domain reads EAGVAQSPRYKIIEKRQSVAFWCNPISGHATLYWYQQILGQGPKLLIQFQNNGVVDDSQLPKDRFSAERLKGVDSTLKIQPAKLEDSAVYLCASSLVSSGVSYEQYFGPGTRLTVT.

This clone ranks as medium-sized. The chain recombines TRBV5-4 with TRBJ1-4, with D uncertain. V lost 0 bases to trimming and J lost 7 bases, with 7 bases between them. This CDR3 spans 13 amino acids. Germline V gene sequence: CDR1 SGHNT, CDR2 YYREEE (reference sequence). The CDR3 reads CASSLVGGEKLFF. The CDR3 DNA reads TGTGCCAGCAGCTTGGTAGGCGGTGAAAAACTGTTTTTT. Drawing the rest from reference TRBV5-4 and TRBJ1-4, the complete variable domain is ETGVTQSPTHLIKTRGQQVTLRCSSQSGHNTVSWYQQALGQGPQFIFQYYREEENGRGNFPPRFSGLQFPNYSSELNVNALELDDSALYLCASSLVGGEKLFFGSGTQLSVL.

By share, this clone counts as medium-sized (0.01 to 0.1%). The chain links TRBV30 to TRBJ2-7; possibly TRBD2 for D (7 bases). The CDR3 consists of 12 residues. V lost 2 bases, J lost 4 bases, and 9 bases lay in between. The germline CDR1 and CDR2 sequences are GTSNPN and SVGIG (reference sequence). The CDR3 reads CAWSSGTYEQYF. CDR3 sequence (DNA): TGTGCCTGGAGTAGCGGGACATACGAGCAGTACTTC.

By share, this clone counts as medium-sized. V and J are TRBV18 and TRBJ2-7; the match to TRBD2 covers 11 bases. Trimming cost V 0 bases and J 0 bases; bases outside gene matches: 4. This CDR3 contains 17 residues. Germline CDR1 and CDR2: KGHSH and LQKENI. CDR3 nucleotides: TGTGCCAGCTCACCACCGAAGACTAGCGGGGTCTCCTACGAGCAGTACTTC. Amino acids: CASSPPKTSGVSYEQYF.

Within the sample, this clone is medium-sized. V usage is TRBV15 and J usage is TRBJ1-3; possible D gene TRBD1, 6 bases. Trimming pared 0 bases from V and 6 bases from J, leaving 12 bases between. Germline CDR1 and CDR2: LNHNV and YYDKDF (reference sequence). The CDR3 is 15 amino acids. The CDR3 spells CATSRDGRGLNTIYF. In DNA, the CDR3 is TGTGCCACCAGCAGAGACGGCAGGGGCCTAAACACCATATATTTT.

CDR3: CASRPLGPRDSNQPQHF. CDR3 nucleotide sequence: TGTGCCAGCAGGCCCTTGGGGCCGAGAGATAGCAATCAGCCCCAGCATTTT. The genes are TRBV28 and TRBJ1-5; possible D gene TRBD1, 5 bases. This CDR3 comprises 17 residues. CDR1 is MDHEN, CDR2 SYDVKM, per germline. The ends were cut back, 6 bases at V and 0 bases at J, with 18 bases in the middle.

In its sample, this clone is medium-sized. The chain joins TRBV15 to TRBJ2-1, with a weak D call TRBD2 (5 bases). The length of the CDR3 is 13 residues. From germline, CDR1 is LNHNV and CDR2 YYDKDF (reference sequence). With 0 bases removed from V and 9 bases from J, the gap between germline ends came to 9 bases. CDR3 bases: TGTGCCACCAGCAGAGATCGGACTTTTGAGCAGTTCTTC. Encoded protein: CATSRDRTFEQFF.

In its sample, this clone was seen a few times. The chain combines TRBV5-5 with TRBJ1-3, with D perhaps matching TRBD1 (6 bases). This CDR3 has 16 amino acids. V shed 4 bases and J shed 2 bases, with 16 bases lying between them. From germline, CDR1 is SGHKS and CDR2 YYEKEE (reference sequence). The CDR3 DNA reads as TGTGCCAGCAGCGCGGGGGGGGGCAGGGCTGGAAACACCATATATTTT. Translating it yields CASSAGGGRAGNTIYF.

In its sample, this clone was seen a few times. The rearrangement joins TRBV28 to TRBJ2-7; 7 nucleotides match TRBD1. The CDR3 totals 17 residues. Germline V CDR1 and CDR2: MDHEN, SYDVKM. Germline trimming cut 4 bases from V and 0 bases from J; bases unmatched to any gene: 12. The DNA for the CDR3 is TGTGCCAGCAGTTCACCCTGGACAGGCAGGAGCTCCTACGAGCAGTACTTC. It translates to CASSSPWTGRSSYEQYF.

This rearrangement joins TRBV6-6 to TRBJ2-7; 7 bases match TRBD1. The CDR3 extends over 16 amino acids. The V segment lost 4 bases and the J segment 1 base; nucleotides outside the gene matches: 10. The germline V gene has CDR1 MNHNY and CDR2 SVGAGI (reference sequence). The CDR3, as DNA: TGTGCCAGCAGTTGGATCCCGGGACAGAGTTCCTACGAGCAGTACTTC. As protein: CASSWIPGQSSYEQYF.

The chain employs TRBV11-1 and TRBJ2-4, with 9 bases that match TRBD1. The J segment lost 6 bases and the V segment lost 3 bases, leaving 12 bases of the junction unmatched. Germline values: CDR1 SGHAT, CDR2 FQDESV (reference sequence). The CDR3 sequence is 17 residues long. In DNA form, the CDR3 reads TGTGCCAGCAGCTTGGGACAGGGCGGTTTTGGGGGAAACATTCAGTACTTC. Its protein product is CASSLGQGGFGGNIQYF.